A single sample is the source of the 15 T cell receptor beta chains below, sequenced in a study of blood T cell repertoires in COVID-19. TCRdb's copy holds only in-frame clones and misses some; the assay was immunoSEQ multiplex PCR. This sample has about 210,000 clones, with approximately 89% found just once. Material for sequencing was PBMCs or T cells enriched from blood (not recorded which). These receptor sequences come from a woman in her forties with acute COVID-19.

The chain couples TRBV11-2 to TRBJ1-5, with D tentatively TRBD1 (6 bases). This CDR3 is built from 14 residues. Deletions cut 5 bases from V and 4 bases from J, with 12 bases between. The germline V gene encodes CDR1 SGHAT and CDR2 FQNNGV. The CDR3 loop is CASSPSGQNQPQHF. The CDR3 DNA is TGTGCCAGCAGCCCCTCCGGACAGAATCAGCCCCAGCATTTT.

The chain links TRBV6-5 to TRBJ1-1, with TRBD1 matching 8 bases. Germline V lookup: CDR1 MNHEY, CDR2 SVGAGI. The CDR3 has 16 amino acids. V was pared by 4 bases and J by 1 base, with 8 bases of the junction left unmatched. CDR3 sequence reads: CASSSATGTGNTEAFF. CDR3 bases: TGTGCCAGCAGTTCAGCAACCGGGACAGGGAACACTGAAGCTTTCTTT.

This chain links TRBV5-6 with TRBJ1-6; the D gene is possibly TRBD1 (6 bases). Trimming shortened V by 3 bases and J by 13 bases, and 14 bases separated the two germline ends. The CDR3 extends over 13 amino acids. Germline assignment: CDR1 SGHDT and CDR2 YYEEEE. CDR3 in amino acids: CASSSTGSAPLHF. In DNA, the CDR3 is TGTGCCAGCAGCTCGACAGGTTCTGCCCCCCTCCACTTT.

The DNA for the CDR3 is TGTGCCAGTAGTATAGGTACAGGCCGGGCGGGCTACACCTTC. Protein: CASSIGTGRAGYTF. This chain connects TRBV19 to TRBJ1-2, with D perhaps TRBD1 (5 bases). The germline gives CDR1 LNHDA, CDR2 SQIVND (reference sequence). The CDR3 has 14 amino acids. Trimming stripped 1 base from V and 8 bases from J, with 14 bases between.

J is TRBJ1-2 and V is TRBV7-2; perhaps TRBD1 as D (5 bases). Deletions cut 5 bases from V and 5 bases from J, with 15 bases between. CDR1 SGHTA and CDR2 FQGNSA come from the germline V gene. The CDR3 covers 14 residues. In nucleotides, the CDR3 is TGTGCCAGCAGCCCCCGAGACAGCCCATATGGCTACACCTTC. Its protein is CASSPRDSPYGYTF.

The chain combines TRBV5-1 with TRBJ2-5, with D perhaps matching TRBD1 (6 bases). Trimming left V 0 bases short and J 5 bases short, with 14 bases between. The CDR3 contains 15 residues. Germline V gives CDR1 SGHRS, CDR2 YFSETQ. Here the CDR3 reads CASSLEWQGMETQYF. In nucleotides, the CDR3 is TGCGCCAGCAGCTTGGAGTGGCAGGGGATGGAGACCCAGTACTTC.

The gene calls are TRBV7-9 and TRBJ2-1; 10 positions match TRBD2. The CDR3 spans 15 residues. Germline V gene data show CDR1 as SEHNR and CDR2 as FQNEAQ (reference sequence). Trimming removed 3 bases from V and 5 bases from J; junction bases left unmatched: 4. The chain's CDR3 is CASSFRLAGDNEQFF. CDR3 DNA sequence: TGTGCCAGCAGCTTTAGGCTAGCGGGAGACAATGAGCAGTTCTTC.

This rearrangement joins TRBV7-8 to TRBJ2-7; a weak D match, TRBD2 (7 bases). V shed 3 bases and J shed 1 base, with 19 bases lying between them. Germline V gene data show CDR1 as SGHVS and CDR2 as FQNEAQ. This CDR3 spans 17 amino acids. The CDR3 is CASSFGGLAVRSYEQYV. DNA for the CDR3: TGTGCCAGCAGCTTTGGGGGCCTAGCGGTAAGGTCCTACGAGCAGTACGTC.

The chain links TRBV7-2 to TRBJ1-4; TRBD1 agrees at 7 bases. Germline trimming cut 6 bases from V and 4 bases from J; bases unmatched to any gene: 8. Germline V gene lookup returns CDR1 SGHTA and CDR2 FQGNSA. This CDR3 is 15 amino acids long. The chain's CDR3 is CASRSRDSVNEKLFF. The CDR3 region has the DNA TGTGCCAGCAGGTCCCGGGACAGCGTTAATGAAAAACTGTTTTTT.

The V gene is TRBV20-1, the J gene TRBJ2-5, with D maybe TRBD1 (5 bases). Trimming removed 3 bases from V and 1 base from J, with 9 bases in between. The CDR3 totals 13 residues. Germline-derived CDR1 and CDR2 are DFQATT and SNEGSKA (reference sequence). Written as DNA, the CDR3 is TGCAGTGCTAGTAAGACAGTCCAAGAGACCCAGTACTTC. It translates to CSASKTVQETQYF.

This clone was seen only a few times. The chain recombines TRBV5-1 with TRBJ1-6; 10 bases line up with TRBD1. The CDR3 is 15 residues long. The trim removed 5 bases at V and 9 bases at J, leaving 8 bases unmatched. CDR1 is SGHRS and CDR2 is YFSETQ in the germline V gene. In DNA form, the CDR3 reads TGCGCCAGCAGACCAACAAGGGACAGGGGTTCACCCCTCCACTTT. It specifies CASRPTRDRGSPLHF.

The V gene is TRBV2, the J gene TRBJ2-7; TRBD1 is a possible D gene (5 bases). The germline CDR1 and CDR2 sequences are SNHLY and FYNNEI. This CDR3 spans 12 amino acids. The germline V and J ends were trimmed by 6 bases and 3 bases, with 9 bases remaining between them. The CDR3 sequence: CASSSTGYEQYF. The DNA for the CDR3 is TGTGCCAGCAGCTCTACAGGCTACGAGCAGTACTTC.

This clone was recorded only once. The chain couples TRBV19 to TRBJ1-1, with no clear D. V was pared by 3 bases and J by 1 base, with 9 bases between. The germline gives CDR1 LNHDA, CDR2 SQIVND (reference sequence). This CDR3 spans 14 amino acids. The DNA for the CDR3 is TGTGCCAGTAGTATGAGGCAGCGGAACACTGAAGCTTTCTTT. Translating it yields CASSMRQRNTEAFF.

This chain links TRBV20-1 with TRBJ1-2; 8 bases align to TRBD1. Germline V gene data show CDR1 as DFQATT and CDR2 as SNEGSKA (reference sequence). The CDR3 length is 14 residues. The trim removed 3 bases at V and 8 bases at J, leaving 11 bases unmatched. CDR3 in DNA: TGCAGTGCTAGTCGGCCCACAGGGGGTTGGGGCTACACCTTC. Translation: CSASRPTGGWGYTF.

The table lists this clone with a few counts. The chain has TRBV7-9 and TRBJ2-3, with 8 positions matching TRBD2. The germline V gene has CDR1 SEHNR and CDR2 FQNEAQ (reference sequence). V dropped 5 bases and J dropped 2; count of bases not matched to a gene: 9. The CDR3 consists of 16 residues. CDR3 coding DNA: TGTGCCAGCAGCCTAACAAGCGGGGGACCCACAGATACGCAGTATTTT. This sequence encodes CASSLTSGGPTDTQYF.